What follows are 13 T cell receptor beta chains derived from one specimen sequenced in a study of spatial heterogeneity in lung cancer. Time point here: sample taken at primary tumor resection. Researchers sequenced whole RNA taken from tumor, nontumor lung or frozen PBMC without sorting. In TCRdb, the 5' RACE reads were re-called with MiXCR into one record per CDR3 protein. Among thousands of distinct CDR3 sequences listed, approximately 24% were seen once. The sequencing used PBMCs, collected at surgery. The receptors shown here come from a female donor with early-stage non-small cell lung cancer.

Turning to this clonotype: This beta chain represents an off-target read in a library built for alpha chains; its size is of limited meaning. V gene TRBV29-1 combines with J gene TRBJ2-3, with D unclear. V gave up 4 bases and J gave up 5 bases, with 19 bases separating them. Germline values: CDR1 SQVTM, CDR2 ANQGSEA. This CDR3 contains 15 residues. The CDR3 protein is CSVVPGRHFGDTQYF. Here the CDR3 DNA reads TGCAGCGTTGTACCGGGCCGTCATTTCGGAGATACGCAGTATTTT.

This clonotype is termed medium-sized. Little can be read into the size of this beta chain, an off-target read in a library designed for alpha chains. The chain joins TRBV24-1 to TRBJ2-1; 8 positions agree with TRBD1. The CDR3 spans 15 residues. With 4 bases clipped from V and 7 bases from J, the junction kept 8 bases outside the gene matches. Germline V gene data show CDR1 as KGHDR and CDR2 as SFDVKD. The CDR3 loop reads CATSDSGGGNNEQFF. Written as DNA, the CDR3 is TGTGCCACCAGTGACTCAGGGGGCGGCAATAATGAGCAGTTCTTC.

This clonotype qualifies as medium-sized. With the library built for alpha chains, this beta chain is off target and its frequency is not meaningful. The V call is TRBV28, the J call TRBJ2-7; D is uncertain. The CDR3 runs to 12 residues. The germline gives CDR1 MDHEN, CDR2 SYDVKM. The V end lost 2 bases, the J end lost 5 bases, and 7 bases lay between the germline ends. The CDR3 DNA is TGTGCCAGCAGTTTACTCAGGAACGAGCAGTACTTC. Its translation: CASSLLRNEQYF.

On this clonotype itself: Since it is a stray read in a library aimed at alpha chains, this beta chain has a size that is not meaningful. V is TRBV27 and J is TRBJ2-3; D perhaps matches TRBD2 (5 bases). The V end lost 2 bases, the J end lost 3 bases, and 15 bases lay between the germline ends. Germline V gene lookup returns CDR1 MNHEY and CDR2 SMNVEV (reference sequence). There are 16 residues in the CDR3. CDR3: CASSLGPGLMTDTQYF. DNA for the CDR3: TGTGCCAGCAGTTTAGGACCGGGGTTGATGACAGATACGCAGTATTTT.

This clonotype counts as medium-sized. This beta chain came through as a stray read in a library set up for alpha chains, and its size says little. The gene calls are TRBV9 and TRBJ2-3; the match to TRBD1 covers 9 bases. J gave up 6 bases and V 1 base, and 21 bases lay outside the gene matches. The CDR3 totals 20 residues. CDR1 and CDR2 (germline): SGDLS, YYNGEE. The CDR3 bases are TGTGCCAGCAGCGTAACCTCCGGGACAGGGTTGCGGGGTAGGGCGGATACGCAGTATTTT. Translating gives CASSVTSGTGLRGRADTQYF.

Of note for this clonotype: The library was designed around alpha chains, so this beta chain is a stray read whose abundance carries little weight. The chain links TRBV7-2 to TRBJ2-7; no clear D gene. Trimming pared 3 bases from V and 3 bases from J, leaving 9 bases between. The CDR3 is made up of 13 amino acids. The V gene's germline CDR1 is SGHTA and CDR2 FQGNSA. CDR3 in DNA: TGTGCCAGCAGCTTCCAAAGAAACTACGAGCAGTACTTC. It codes for CASSFQRNYEQYF.

For this clonotype: A library prepared for alpha chains yielded this beta chain as an off-target read; its size is of little meaning. The rearrangement uses TRBV7-9 and TRBJ2-1; a possible D gene is TRBD2 (6 bases). The CDR3 is made up of 15 amino acids. Trimming took 0 bases from V and 7 from J, leaving 13 bases between them. CDR1 and CDR2 (germline): SEHNR, FQNEAQ (reference sequence). CDR3 DNA sequence: TGTGCCAGCAGCTTAGCTAGCGGTTTCCGGAATGAGCAGTTCTTC. Translation: CASSLASGFRNEQFF.

This clonotype is labeled as medium-sized. This beta chain lies outside the target of a library built for alpha chains; its clone size means little. This rearrangement joins TRBV11-2 to TRBJ2-1; 11 bases fit TRBD2. Trimming at V came to 5 bases and at J to 12 bases, leaving 18 bases not matched to a gene. This CDR3 has 17 residues. Germline V lookup: CDR1 SGHAT, CDR2 FQNNGV. CDR3 bases: TGTGCCAGCAGCCCCTCATTAGCGGGAGGGTTCCCCAGGAGGCAGTTCTTC. Protein: CASSPSLAGGFPRRQFF.

This clonotype was seen a handful of times. This beta chain is an off-target read within a library intended for alpha chains, so its frequency means little. This rearrangement joins TRBV29-1 to TRBJ2-3; 8 nucleotides agree with TRBD1. From germline, CDR1 is SQVTM and CDR2 ANQGSEA. V lost 3 bases to trimming and J lost 1 base; unmatched junction nucleotides: 0. The CDR3 is 13 residues long. This chain's CDR3 is CSVETGGTDTQYF. CDR3 nucleotides: TGCAGCGTTGAGACAGGGGGCACAGATACGCAGTATTTT.

Relative to its sample, this clonotype is medium-sized. One end of the junction is discordant with germline, which a read error may explain. Since the library was made to target alpha chains, this beta chain is a stray read and its abundance is not meaningful. This chain links TRBV2 with TRBJ2-4; weak D call: TRBD2 (6 bases). This CDR3 is built from 14 residues. The germline CDR1 and CDR2 sequences are SNHLY and FYNNEI. The CDR3: CASSEALARNIQYF. The CDR3 DNA is TGTGCCAGCAGTGAAGCACTAGCCAGAAACATTCAGTACTTC.

Concerning this clonotype: The library was designed around alpha chains, so this beta chain is a stray read whose abundance carries little weight. The chain combines TRBV4-3 with TRBJ2-7; 12 bases match TRBD1. The CDR3 loop spans 16 amino acids. Trimming took 0 bases from V and 6 from J; bases not matched to a gene: 6. The V gene's germline CDR1 is LGHNA and CDR2 YSLEER. The CDR3 reads CASSQDGGTGGLEQYF. CDR3 nucleotides: TGCGCCAGCAGCCAAGACGGAGGGACAGGGGGCCTCGAGCAGTACTTC.

A word on this clonotype: This beta chain slipped into a library made for alpha chains as a stray read, so its size is not meaningful. This chain uses TRBV6-5 with TRBJ2-3; 11 bases map to TRBD1. Unmatched junction bases numbered 2, after V lost 6 bases and J lost 3 bases. The CDR3 is 14 amino acids. The germline gives CDR1 MNHEY, CDR2 SVGAGI. The CDR3 nucleotides are TGTGCCAGCAGCGGACAGGGGGCAACAGATACGCAGTATTTT. Translation gives CASSGQGATDTQYF.

Points on this clonotype: This beta chain was picked up by a library intended for alpha chains and is off target, so its count carries little meaning. The V and J genes are TRBV7-9 and TRBJ2-1, with no clear D. V gave up 7 bases and J gave up 9 bases, with 13 bases separating them. CDR1 and CDR2 (germline): SEHNR, FQNEAQ (reference sequence). The CDR3 is 12 amino acids. CDR3 coding DNA: TGTGCCAGCACCCCCAGAGCCCCTGAGCAGTTCTTC. Its translation: CASTPRAPEQFF.